This T cell receptor beta chain was documented in a study of identical twins. Study conclusions and caveats: Insertions ran lower in abundant cord blood beta clonotypes, though not in memory repertoires.

Each donor was a healthy Caucasian. Via MiXCR, TCRdb re-called the 5' RACE reads, giving one row per CDR3 protein. The repertoire holds more than 650,000 distinct CDR3 sequences, with 5.5% to 7.5% as singletons. The sample holds many counts of this clonotype. No antigen is known for it. The sample taken for sequencing was naive T cells sorted from blood. The clonotype comes from a young man in good health.

The CDR3 spells CASSQDAYQETQYF. The CDR3 bases are TGTGCCAGCAGCCAAGATGCGTACCAAGAGACCCAGTACTTC. The V and J genes are TRBV4-2 and TRBJ2-5, with D unclear. CDR1 is LGHNA, CDR2 YNFKEQ, per germline. V was shortened by 0 bases and J by 0 bases, with 5 bases between the two germline ends. The CDR3 has 14 residues.